This T cell receptor beta chain was retrieved from a study of blood T cell repertoires in COVID-19. Study context: The United States, Italy and Spain were the sources of the acute and convalescent COVID-19 samples. T cells, B-cell-depleted T cells, or PBMCs provided the cDNA or gDNA that served as material.

This clone was counted a single time. Original analysis: Amplification from reference gene primers served as the basis for estimated nucleated cell counts. Assay used: immunoSEQ multiplex PCR; TCRdb lists only in-frame clones, some missing. V, J and clone size are those of that table, while D and trimming were read from the DNA. Of about 260,000 clones listed, approximately 84% are singletons. V dropped 5 bases and J dropped 5; count of bases not matched to a gene: 3. Germline CDR1 and CDR2: MNHEY and SVGAGI. There are 12 residues in the CDR3. The clonotype comes from a human donor in a cohort sampled during active COVID-19. The sequenced sample was peripheral blood. The J gene is TRBJ2-7, the V gene TRBV6-5; TRBD1 matches at 7 bases. The CDR3 protein is CASSHRGHEQYF. The CDR3 region has the DNA TGTGCCAGCAGTCACAGGGGCCACGAGCAGTACTTC.